Listed here are 30 T cell receptor beta chains from one sample, sequenced in a study of T cell responses to AZD1222 COVID-19 vaccine. The method was immunoSEQ multiplex PCR; TCRdb's version includes in-frame clones alone and lacks a portion of them. The sample lists 100,000 to 150,000 clones; about nine tenths were seen once. The source was peripheral blood, collected on day 0 of AZD1222 vaccination. Receptors originate from an adult in good health.

This chain joins TRBV11-2 and TRBJ1-2, with D tentatively TRBD1 (5 bases). This CDR3 is 15 amino acids long. V lost 4 bases and J 4 bases, leaving 16 bases between the germline ends. Germline CDR1 SGHAT, CDR2 FQNNGV. DNA of the CDR3: TGTGCCAGCAGCTCCCAAGTTCAGGGAACCTATGGCTACACCTTC. Translating it yields CASSSQVQGTYGYTF.

V is TRBV30 and J is TRBJ1-4; D is undetermined. Germline loops: CDR1 GTSNPN, CDR2 SVGIG (reference sequence). The CDR3 consists of 11 residues. Trimming took 5 bases from V and 10 from J, leaving 11 bases between them. Written as DNA, the CDR3 is TGTGCCTGGGGCGGGTCTGGAAAACTGTTTTTT. Its translation: CAWGGSGKLFF. The whole variable domain, filled in from reference TRBV30 and TRBJ1-4, reads SQTIHQWPATLVQPVGSPLSLECTVEGTSNPNLYWYRQAAGRGLQLLFYSVGIGQISSEVPQNLSASRPQDRQFILSSKKLLLSDSGFYLCAWGGSGKLFFGSGTQLSVL.

The chain links TRBV30 to TRBJ1-1; the D gene is possibly TRBD1 (5 bases). Germline V lookup: CDR1 GTSNPN, CDR2 SVGIG (reference sequence). With 8 bases removed from V and 0 bases from J, the gap between germline ends came to 10 bases. This CDR3 region has 12 residues. The CDR3 bases are TGTGCCCATCGACAGATGAACACTGAAGCTTTCTTT. Translating gives CAHRQMNTEAFF.

The V and J genes are TRBV28 and TRBJ1-2, with D uncertain. This CDR3 contains 14 residues. CDR1 is MDHEN and CDR2 is SYDVKM in the germline V gene. V lost 5 bases and J 4 bases, leaving 14 bases between the germline ends. The CDR3 bases are TGTGCCAGCAGTCTGGGGTCCGGGCCCTATGGCTACACCTTC. As protein: CASSLGSGPYGYTF.

This clone ranks as medium-sized. CDR3 in DNA: TGTGCCAGCAGTGAATATGGGGGCTACACCTTC. Translation gives CASSEYGGYTF. This chain links TRBV6-1 with TRBJ1-2, with D uncertain. The CDR3 covers 11 residues. V was shortened by 2 bases and J by 8 bases, with 6 bases between the two germline ends. Germline V gives CDR1 MNHNS, CDR2 SASEGT.

The J gene is TRBJ2-7, the V gene TRBV4-3; D remains unclear. V shed 5 bases and J shed 5 bases, with 16 bases lying between them. Germline assignment: CDR1 LGHNA and CDR2 YSLEER. The CDR3 spans 14 residues. The CDR3 nucleotides read TGCGCCAGCAGCTTACAAGTAGGGCCCGACGAGCAGTACTTC. Protein: CASSLQVGPDEQYF.

The gene calls are TRBV6-4 and TRBJ2-3; 9 nucleotides line up with TRBD1. CDR3 length equals 18 residues. The germline CDR1 and CDR2 sequences are MRHNA and SNTAGT. Germline trimming cut 11 bases from V and 4 bases from J; bases unmatched to any gene: 22. The CDR3, as DNA: TGTGCCCAGCAGTTTAAGGATGGGGCTACAGGGGGCCCAGATACGCAGTATTTT. This gives the protein CAQQFKDGATGGPDTQYF.

V and J are TRBV28 and TRBJ1-5, with D possibly matching TRBD1 (5 bases). The germline V gene has CDR1 MDHEN and CDR2 SYDVKM. The V and J ends lost 9 bases and 0 bases respectively, with 21 bases between them. The CDR3 consists of 17 residues. The chain's CDR3 is CASSSGVSFLSNQPQHF. The CDR3 DNA reads TGTGCCAGTAGCTCGGGGGTCTCGTTTCTTAGCAATCAGCCCCAGCATTTT.

The rearrangement joins TRBV2 to TRBJ1-1; 11 bases align to TRBD1. The CDR3 runs 16 residues. V trimming: 4 bases; J trimming: 2 bases; junction bases outside the gene matches: 6. Germline CDR1 is SNHLY and CDR2 is FYNNEI. The CDR3 DNA is TGTGCCAGCAGTGGGACAGGGGGCGTCTCTAACACTGAAGCTTTCTTT. Translating it yields CASSGTGGVSNTEAFF.

CDR3 in amino acids: CASRGTGEPDEQFF. CDR3 sequence (DNA): TGTGCCAGCCGAGGGACAGGGGAGCCGGATGAGCAGTTCTTC. The chain carries TRBV18 and TRBJ2-1; the match to TRBD1 covers 10 bases. V gave up 8 bases and J gave up 8 bases; unmatched junction bases: 9. This CDR3 contains 14 residues. Germline assignment: CDR1 KGHSH and CDR2 LQKENI.

The J gene is TRBJ1-5, the V gene TRBV12-3 or TRBV12-4; D remains ambiguous. The V gene lost 2 bases and the J gene lost 6 bases, with 5 bases spanning the gap. The CDR3 consists of 12 residues. The CDR3: CASSLPPQPQHF. Here the CDR3 DNA reads TGTGCCAGCAGTTTACCCCCTCAGCCCCAGCATTTT.

The chain uses TRBV4-2 and TRBJ1-3; no firm D call. V lost 2 bases and J 2 bases, leaving 16 bases between the germline ends. The CDR3 consists of 17 residues. Germline V lookup: CDR1 LGHNA, CDR2 YNFKEQ. This CDR3 is CASSQSAAAVTGNTIYF. The CDR3 region has the DNA TGTGCCAGCAGCCAATCAGCAGCCGCGGTGACTGGAAACACCATATATTTT.

The chain joins TRBV7-6 to TRBJ2-2, with D perhaps matching TRBD2 (5 bases). Germline V CDR1 and CDR2: SGHVS, FNYEAQ. The CDR3 runs to 17 residues. Trimming shortened V by 6 bases and J by 3 bases, and 20 bases separated the two germline ends. The DNA for the CDR3 is TGTGCCAGCAGTCACAATGAGGTGGCCGGGGACACCGGGGAGCTGTTTTTT. This encodes CASSHNEVAGDTGELFF.

This clone was recorded only once. The chain couples TRBV5-1 to TRBJ1-1, with D perhaps TRBD1 (6 bases). The CDR3 sequence is 15 residues long. Per germline, CDR1 SGHRS and CDR2 YFSETQ. V was trimmed by 4 bases and J by 1 base, leaving 14 bases between them. The CDR3 spells CASSPGWGANTEAFF. In nucleotides, the CDR3 is TGCGCCAGCAGCCCCGGCTGGGGGGCGAACACTGAAGCTTTCTTT.

This chain joins TRBV30 and TRBJ2-7; D is unresolved. Deletions cut 2 bases from V and 5 bases from J, with 10 bases between. CDR1 and CDR2 (germline): GTSNPN, SVGIG (reference sequence). This CDR3 region has 12 residues. CDR3 sequence reads: CAWSRVGNEQYF. The CDR3 DNA follows: TGTGCCTGGAGTCGGGTGGGGAACGAGCAGTACTTC.

This rearrangement joins TRBV19 to TRBJ1-5; 7 nucleotides line up with TRBD1. The CDR3 is 14 amino acids. Trimming removed 7 bases from V and 0 bases from J; junction bases left unmatched: 3. Germline values: CDR1 LNHDA, CDR2 SQIVND (reference sequence). This CDR3 is CASKYRGSNQPQHF. CDR3 coding DNA: TGTGCCAGTAAATACAGGGGTAGCAATCAGCCCCAGCATTTT.

The chain uses TRBV19 and TRBJ1-1; possibly TRBD1 for D (6 bases). CDR1 is LNHDA and CDR2 is SQIVND in the germline V gene (reference sequence). V shed 3 bases and J shed 4 bases, with 18 bases lying between them. The CDR3 runs to 16 residues. CDR3 bases: TGTGCCAGTAGTATGTGGGCAGGGGTTGCCGGCACTGAAGCTTTCTTT. This translates into CASSMWAGVAGTEAFF.

This rearrangement joins TRBV21-1 to TRBJ1-5; TRBD1 reflects the table's D call only, with no check against the DNA. TRBV21-1 is labeled a pseudogene. The CDR3 totals 18 residues. As DNA, the CDR3 is TGTGCCAGCAGCAAAGGGAGGGGGACAGGGGAGAGCAATCAGCCCCAGCATTTT. Encoded protein: CASSKGRGTGESNQPQHF.

The chain has TRBV18 and TRBJ2-7; a possible D gene is TRBD1 (6 bases). Germline loops: CDR1 KGHSH, CDR2 LQKENI. V was pared by 6 bases and J by 8 bases, with 20 bases between. The CDR3 length is 14 residues. This chain's CDR3 is CASSPDSILPQQYF. CDR3 bases: TGTGCCAGCTCTCCGGACAGTATCCTCCCCCAGCAGTACTTC. The full variable domain, completed using reference TRBV18 and TRBJ2-7, is NAGVMQNPRHLVRRRGQEARLRCSPMKGHSHVYWYRQLPEEGLKFMVYLQKENIIDESGMPKERFSAEFPKEGPSILRIQQVVRGDSAAYFCASSPDSILPQQYFGPGTRLTVT.

There are a few counts of this clone. The chain is built from TRBV7-9 and TRBJ2-7; 10 positions agree with TRBD1. Per germline, CDR1 SEHNR and CDR2 FQNEAQ (reference sequence). CDR3 size: 15 residues. V dropped 1 base and J dropped 2; count of bases not matched to a gene: 2. The CDR3 here is CASSLGGTGAYEQYF. In nucleotides, the CDR3 is TGTGCCAGCAGCTTAGGAGGGACAGGGGCCTACGAGCAGTACTTC.

The chain links TRBV7-2 to TRBJ1-3, with a tentative D call TRBD1 (5 bases). Germline CDR1 is SGHTA and CDR2 is FQGNSA. V lost 5 bases, J lost 1 base, and 18 bases lay in between. This CDR3 comprises 17 residues. CDR3 sequence reads: CASSPGVGPRSGNTIYF. The DNA for the CDR3 is TGTGCCAGCAGCCCCGGGGTGGGGCCTCGTTCTGGAAACACCATATATTTT.

The gene calls are TRBV7-9 and TRBJ2-7; 10 bases map to TRBD1. The CDR3 runs 15 residues. Losses at the gene ends were 5 bases for V and 5 bases for J; bases not matched to a gene: 9. The V gene's germline CDR1 is SEHNR and CDR2 FQNEAQ (reference sequence). CDR3 region: CASSLTGTGADEQYF. CDR3 nucleotides: TGTGCCAGCAGCCTAACCGGGACAGGGGCAGACGAGCAGTACTTC.

The chain links TRBV7-2 to TRBJ2-5; 7 nucleotides agree with TRBD1. The V and J ends lost 6 bases and 4 bases, in that order; junction bases with no gene match: 11. Germline loops: CDR1 SGHTA, CDR2 FQGNSA. This CDR3 is 15 amino acids long. CDR3 DNA: TGTGCCAGCAGGGTAGACAGGGTGAAGGGAGAGACCCAGTACTTC. Translated, it gives CASRVDRVKGETQYF.

This chain links TRBV7-9 with TRBJ2-5; TRBD2 matches at 11 bases. The CDR3 has 15 residues. The V and J ends lost 8 bases and 3 bases, in that order; junction bases with no gene match: 8. Germline CDR1 and CDR2: SEHNR and FQNEAQ (reference sequence). The CDR3 spells CASGTGLAEKETQYF. The CDR3 bases are TGTGCCAGCGGCACGGGACTAGCGGAGAAAGAGACCCAGTACTTC.

The rearrangement links TRBV20-1 to TRBJ2-4, with D perhaps matching TRBD2 (6 bases). Germline loops: CDR1 DFQATT, CDR2 SNEGSKA (reference sequence). The CDR3 is made up of 15 amino acids. V lost 6 bases and J 4 bases, leaving 19 bases between the germline ends. CDR3 nucleotides: TGCAGTGCCAGTTCCGTCATTCGGGGGAAAAACATTCAGTACTTC. Translated: CSASSVIRGKNIQYF.

The rearrangement links TRBV6-2 or TRBV6-3 to TRBJ1-2; a possible D gene is TRBD1 (5 bases). CDR3 length: 14 amino acids. Germline V CDR1 and CDR2: MNHEY, SVGEGT. Trimming took 0 bases from V and 4 from J, leaving 9 bases between them. The CDR3 reads CASSYSGQGYGYTF. CDR3 sequence (DNA): TGTGCCAGCAGTTACTCGGGCCAGGGCTATGGCTACACCTTC.

The chain is built from TRBV29-1 and TRBJ2-3, with TRBD2 matching over 9 bases. V dropped 3 bases and J dropped 6; count of bases not matched to a gene: 7. Germline V gene lookup returns CDR1 SQVTM and CDR2 ANQGSEA. The CDR3 covers 14 residues. CDR3 sequence reads: CSVDLTSGLDTQYF. As DNA, the CDR3 is TGCAGCGTTGACCTGACTAGCGGTTTGGATACGCAGTATTTT.

J is TRBJ2-3 and V is TRBV5-8; possible D gene TRBD2, 7 bases. This CDR3 contains 16 residues. Between the trimmed V and J ends, which lost 3 bases and 1 base, there was a span of 15 bases. Germline V gene data show CDR1 as SGHTS and CDR2 as YDEGEE. The CDR3 region is CASSWEGGRGTDTQYF. The CDR3 DNA is TGTGCCAGCAGCTGGGAGGGGGGCCGTGGCACAGATACGCAGTATTTT.

The chain joins TRBV18 to TRBJ1-1; no clear D. The germline V gene encodes CDR1 KGHSH and CDR2 LQKENI. The ends were cut back, 3 bases at V and 8 bases at J, with 10 bases in the middle. CDR3 size: 12 residues. In DNA, the CDR3 is TGTGCCAGCTCACCTCGCCCCGGGGAAGCTTTCTTT. Translated: CASSPRPGEAFF. Drawing the rest from reference TRBV18 and TRBJ1-1, the complete variable domain is NAGVMQNPRHLVRRRGQEARLRCSPMKGHSHVYWYRQLPEEGLKFMVYLQKENIIDESGMPKERFSAEFPKEGPSILRIQQVVRGDSAAYFCASSPRPGEAFFGQGTRLTVV.

V is TRBV5-6 and J is TRBJ1-2, with D tentatively TRBD1 (6 bases). CDR3 size: 13 residues. Per the germline V gene, CDR1 is SGHDT and CDR2 is YYEEEE. V was cut by 0 bases and J by 8 bases, with 11 bases left in between. The CDR3 nucleotides read TGTGCCAGCAGCTTGGACAGGGAAAGAGGCTACACCTTC. Translated, it gives CASSLDRERGYTF.